This entry lists 8 T cell receptor beta chains sequenced from one sample in a study of shared clonotypes between healthy human individuals. This table comes from immunoSEQ multiplex PCR, and its TCRdb copy is limited to in-frame clones, with some not included. The table lists some 1 million clones, about 70% of them singletons, with about 1.5% in the top ten. The sample was memory CD4+ T cells sorted from blood. Specified subset: CD45RA-negative fraction. These receptors came from a man aged 18 to 35 in good health.

This sequence joins TRBV5-4 and TRBJ2-5; D might be TRBD2 (5 bases). CDR3 length equals 13 residues. V dropped 2 bases and J dropped 4 bases, with 9 bases sitting between them. CDR1 and CDR2 from the germline V gene are SGHNT and YYREEE (reference sequence). CDR3 sequence reads: CASSLGSGETQYF. In nucleotides, the CDR3 is TGTGCCAGCAGCTTAGGGAGTGGAGAGACCCAGTACTTC.

J is TRBJ2-5 and V is TRBV21-1; the tabulated D call, TRBD2, remains unverified against the DNA. TRBV21-1 is classified as a pseudogene. The length of the CDR3 is 15 residues. The CDR3 sequence is CASSKEGGGRETQYF. The DNA for the CDR3 is TGTGCCAGCAGCAAAGAAGGCGGGGGACGAGAGACCCAGTACTTC.

The gene calls are TRBV6-5 and TRBJ2-1; 8 bases are shared with TRBD2. The trim removed 5 bases at V and 5 bases at J, leaving 5 bases unmatched. Germline values: CDR1 MNHEY, CDR2 SVGAGI. This CDR3 region has 14 residues. The DNA of the CDR3 is TGTGCCAGCAGTATAAGCGGGGGCCACAATGAGCAGTTCTTC. This gives the protein CASSISGGHNEQFF.

The sample holds many counts of this clone. The V gene is TRBV4-3, the J gene TRBJ2-3; tentative D call: TRBD2 (5 bases). Trimming stripped 0 bases from V and 6 bases from J, with 10 bases between. Per the germline V gene, CDR1 is LGHNA and CDR2 is YSLEER. This CDR3 contains 14 residues. The CDR3 protein is CASSQDPRRDTQYF. CDR3 in DNA: TGCGCCAGCAGCCAAGATCCGAGGAGGGATACGCAGTATTTT.

The chain is built from TRBV28 and TRBJ2-5; weak D call: TRBD2 (7 bases). From germline, CDR1 is MDHEN and CDR2 SYDVKM. Trimming took 2 bases from V and 5 from J, leaving 15 bases between them. This CDR3 contains 15 residues. In DNA form, the CDR3 reads TGTGCCAGCAGTTTAATTCGGGGGGCCGGGGAGACCCAGTACTTC. Amino acids: CASSLIRGAGETQYF.

The chain couples TRBV6-1 to TRBJ1-5, with D perhaps matching TRBD1 (6 bases). Germline V gene lookup returns CDR1 MNHNS and CDR2 SASEGT. The CDR3 runs to 14 residues. V was trimmed by 5 bases and J by 2 bases, leaving 10 bases between them. DNA for the CDR3: TGTGCCAGCAGTTCAGGGGTAGGCAATCAGCCCCAGCATTTT. Its protein is CASSSGVGNQPQHF.

The sample holds one count of this clone. The chain employs TRBV7-6 and TRBJ2-7, with D tentatively TRBD1 (6 bases). The germline CDR1 and CDR2 sequences are SGHVS and FNYEAQ. The CDR3 length is 14 residues. Trimming cost V 7 bases and J 6 bases, with 19 bases left between them. CDR3 coding DNA: TGTGCCAGCACGCAGGGACAACTCTCGAGCGAGCAGTACTTC. Translation: CASTQGQLSSEQYF. The entire variable domain, with the rest obtained from reference TRBV7-6 and TRBJ2-7, is as follows: GAGVSQSPRYKVTKRGQDVALRCDPISGHVSLYWYRQALGQGPEFLTYFNYEAQQDKSGLPNDRFSAERPEGSISTLTIQRTEQRDSAMYRCASTQGQLSSEQYFGPGTRLTVT.

The rearrangement links TRBV29-1 to TRBJ2-5; 7 bases agree with TRBD1. V gave up 4 bases and J gave up 1 base; unmatched junction bases: 12. The CDR3 is 16 amino acids. Germline-derived CDR1 and CDR2 are SQVTM and ANQGSEA. In DNA, the CDR3 is TGCAGCGTTGTCGTGGGACAGAGTACTGGCCAAGAGACCCAGTACTTC. This codes for CSVVVGQSTGQETQYF.